The T cell receptor (beta chain) under discussion was sequenced for a study of blood T cell repertoires in COVID-19. Original analysis: How many nucleated cells were present was estimated from reference gene primer amplification. Assay used: immunoSEQ multiplex PCR; TCRdb lists only in-frame clones, some missing. The D gene and trimming were derived from the DNA, and the V and J assignments and clone size from that table. Found here are around 250,000 clones, more than 75% of them singletons; the top ten hold roughly 1.9%. Germline V gene sequence: CDR1 SGHTA, CDR2 FQGNSA. With 1 base clipped from V and 4 bases from J, the junction kept 3 bases outside the gene matches. The CDR3 is 14 amino acids.

The clonotype comes from a woman aged 45-65 years who had recovered from COVID-19. Source material: PBMCs or T cells enriched from blood (not recorded which). J is TRBJ1-2 and V is TRBV7-2, with 7 nucleotides matching TRBD1. The CDR3 nucleotides read TGTGCCAGCAGCTTAGGACAGGGCCCCTATGGCTACACCTTC. Translation: CASSLGQGPYGYTF.